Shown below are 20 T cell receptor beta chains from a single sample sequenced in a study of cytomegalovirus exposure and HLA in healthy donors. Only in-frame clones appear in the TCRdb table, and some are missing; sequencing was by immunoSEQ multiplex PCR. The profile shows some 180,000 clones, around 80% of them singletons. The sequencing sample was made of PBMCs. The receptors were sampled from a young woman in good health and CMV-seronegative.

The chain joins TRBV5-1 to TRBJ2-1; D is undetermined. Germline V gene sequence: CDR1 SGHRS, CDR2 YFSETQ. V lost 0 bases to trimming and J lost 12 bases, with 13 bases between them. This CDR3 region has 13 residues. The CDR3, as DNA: TGCGCCAGCAGCTTGGGATCGAGAGATGGGCAGTTCTTC. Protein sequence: CASSLGSRDGQFF.

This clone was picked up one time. The CDR3 DNA reads TGTGCCAGCAGCTCGGGGGTTTATAGCAATCAGCCCCAGCATTTT. Encoded protein: CASSSGVYSNQPQHF. The rearrangement uses TRBV5-8 and TRBJ1-5; TRBD1 might be the D (5 bases). From germline, CDR1 is SGHTS and CDR2 YDEGEE. CDR3 length: 15 amino acids. Trimming left V 3 bases short and J 0 bases short, with 10 bases between.

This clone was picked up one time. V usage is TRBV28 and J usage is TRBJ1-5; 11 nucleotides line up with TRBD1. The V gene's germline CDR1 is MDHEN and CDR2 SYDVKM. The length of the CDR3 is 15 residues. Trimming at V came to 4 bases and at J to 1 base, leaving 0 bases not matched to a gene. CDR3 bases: TGTGCCAGCAGTTGGGACAGGGGGAGCAATCAGCCCCAGCATTTT. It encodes CASSWDRGSNQPQHF.

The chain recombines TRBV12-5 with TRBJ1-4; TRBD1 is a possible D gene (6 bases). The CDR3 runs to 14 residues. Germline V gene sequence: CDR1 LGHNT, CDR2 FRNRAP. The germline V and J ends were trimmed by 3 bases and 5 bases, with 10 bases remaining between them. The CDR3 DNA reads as TGTGCTAGTGGTTTTGGGGGGGCAAATGAAAAACTGTTTTTT. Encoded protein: CASGFGGANEKLFF.

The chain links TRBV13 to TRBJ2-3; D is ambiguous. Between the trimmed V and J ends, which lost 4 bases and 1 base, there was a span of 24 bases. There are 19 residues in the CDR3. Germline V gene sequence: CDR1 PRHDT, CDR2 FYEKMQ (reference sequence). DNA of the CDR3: TGTGCCAGCAGCTCCCCAGGCCCTACACAGCCGCTGGGCACAGATACGCAGTATTTT. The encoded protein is CASSSPGPTQPLGTDTQYF.

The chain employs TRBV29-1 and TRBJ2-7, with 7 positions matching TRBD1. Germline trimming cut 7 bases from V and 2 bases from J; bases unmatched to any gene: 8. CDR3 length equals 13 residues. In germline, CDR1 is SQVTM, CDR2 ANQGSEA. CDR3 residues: CSALVQGAYEQYF. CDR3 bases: TGCAGCGCCTTAGTGCAGGGGGCCTACGAGCAGTACTTC.

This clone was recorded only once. The CDR3 loop is CASSFPHSYEQYF. Written as DNA, the CDR3 is TGTGCCAGCAGCTTCCCCCACTCCTACGAGCAGTACTTC. The chain has TRBV5-6 and TRBJ2-7; D not certain. The CDR3 has 13 amino acids. In germline, CDR1 is SGHDT, CDR2 YYEEEE. The V and J ends lost 2 bases and 0 bases respectively, with 6 bases between them.

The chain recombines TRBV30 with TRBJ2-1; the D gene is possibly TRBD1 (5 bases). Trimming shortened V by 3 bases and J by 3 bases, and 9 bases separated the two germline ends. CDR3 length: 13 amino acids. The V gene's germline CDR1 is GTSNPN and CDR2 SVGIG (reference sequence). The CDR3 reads CAWRADSYNEQFF. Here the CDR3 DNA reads TGTGCCTGGAGAGCCGACAGCTACAATGAGCAGTTCTTC.

This CDR3 reads CASSPSGELISSYEQYF. The CDR3, as DNA: TGTGCCAGTAGTCCAAGCGGGGAACTTATCAGCTCCTACGAGCAGTACTTC. The chain uses TRBV19 and TRBJ2-7; 7 nucleotides line up with TRBD2. This CDR3 contains 17 residues. After removal of 5 bases from V and 0 bases from J, the junction contained 13 bases not matched to a gene. The germline CDR1 and CDR2 sequences are LNHDA and SQIVND (reference sequence). Full variable domain (outside the CDR3, taken from reference TRBV19 and TRBJ2-7): DGGITQSPKYLFRKEGQNVTLSCEQNLNHDAMYWYRQDPGQGLRLIYYSQIVNDFQKGDIAEGYSVSREKKESFPLTVTSAQKNPTAFYLCASSPSGELISSYEQYFGPGTRLTVT.

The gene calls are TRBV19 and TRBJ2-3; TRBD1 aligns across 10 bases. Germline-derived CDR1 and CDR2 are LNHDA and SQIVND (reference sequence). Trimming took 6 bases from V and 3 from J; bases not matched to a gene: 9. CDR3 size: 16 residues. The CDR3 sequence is CASSQIGTGVTDTQYF. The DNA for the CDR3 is TGTGCCAGTAGCCAAATAGGGACAGGGGTTACAGATACGCAGTATTTT.

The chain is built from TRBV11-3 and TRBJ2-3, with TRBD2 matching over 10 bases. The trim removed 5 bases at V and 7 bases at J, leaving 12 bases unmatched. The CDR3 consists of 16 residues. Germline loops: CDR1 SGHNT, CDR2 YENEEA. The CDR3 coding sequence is TGTGCCAGCAGCCCCGCGGCTAGCGGGGGTGGGAATACGCAGTATTTT. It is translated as CASSPAASGGGNTQYF.

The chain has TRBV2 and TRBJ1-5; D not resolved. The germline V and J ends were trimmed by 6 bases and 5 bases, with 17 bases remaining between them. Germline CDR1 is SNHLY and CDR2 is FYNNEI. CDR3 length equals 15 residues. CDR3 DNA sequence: TGTGCCAGCAGGACGGATAGAGGGTACGATCAGCCCCAGCATTTT. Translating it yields CASRTDRGYDQPQHF.

The CDR3 region is CATSRTSGRSYEQYF. The CDR3 nucleotides read TGTGCCACCAGCCGGACTAGCGGGAGATCCTACGAGCAGTACTTC. V gene TRBV15 combines with J gene TRBJ2-7, with TRBD2 identical over 13 bases. The CDR3 is made up of 15 amino acids. The germline CDR1 and CDR2 sequences are LNHNV and YYDKDF (reference sequence). The J segment lost 1 base and the V segment lost 5 bases, leaving 2 bases of the junction unmatched.

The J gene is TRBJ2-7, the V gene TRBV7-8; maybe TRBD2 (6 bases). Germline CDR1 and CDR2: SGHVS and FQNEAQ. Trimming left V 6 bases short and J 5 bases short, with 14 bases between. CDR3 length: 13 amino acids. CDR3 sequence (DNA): TGTGCCAGCAGTCCTTTAGGAGGGGACGAGCAGTACTTC. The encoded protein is CASSPLGGDEQYF.

CDR3 bases: TGTGCCAGCAGCTTGGCTCGCAGGTTTAATTCACCCCTCCACTTT. Its translation is CASSLARRFNSPLHF. V is TRBV11-3 and J is TRBJ1-6; no clear D gene. Germline CDR1 SGHNT, CDR2 YENEEA. The V end was cut by 3 bases, the J end by 6 bases, with 12 bases between. CDR3 length equals 15 residues. The variable domain in full, with the rest retrieved from reference TRBV11-3 and TRBJ1-6, is EAGVVQSPRYKIIEKKQPVAFWCNPISGHNTLYWYLQNLGQGPELLIRYENEEAVDDSQLPKDRFSAERLKGVDSTLKIQPAELGDSAVYLCASSLARRFNSPLHFGNGTRLTVT.

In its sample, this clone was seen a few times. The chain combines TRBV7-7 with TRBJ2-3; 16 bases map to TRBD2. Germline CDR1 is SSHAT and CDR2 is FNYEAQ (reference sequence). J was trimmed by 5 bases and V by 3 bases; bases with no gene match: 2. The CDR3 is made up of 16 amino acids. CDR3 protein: CASSLGTSGRVDTQYF. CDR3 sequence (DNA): TGTGCCAGCAGCTTGGGGACTAGCGGGAGGGTAGATACGCAGTATTTT.

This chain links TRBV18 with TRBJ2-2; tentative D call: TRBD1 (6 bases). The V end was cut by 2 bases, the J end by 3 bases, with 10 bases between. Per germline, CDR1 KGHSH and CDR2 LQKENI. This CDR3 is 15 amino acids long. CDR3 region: CASSPGRGDTGELFF. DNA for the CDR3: TGTGCCAGCTCACCAGGCAGGGGTGACACCGGGGAGCTGTTTTTT. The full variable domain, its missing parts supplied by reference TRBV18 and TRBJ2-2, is NAGVMQNPRHLVRRRGQEARLRCSPMKGHSHVYWYRQLPEEGLKFMVYLQKENIIDESGMPKERFSAEFPKEGPSILRIQQVVRGDSAAYFCASSPGRGDTGELFFGEGSRLTVL.

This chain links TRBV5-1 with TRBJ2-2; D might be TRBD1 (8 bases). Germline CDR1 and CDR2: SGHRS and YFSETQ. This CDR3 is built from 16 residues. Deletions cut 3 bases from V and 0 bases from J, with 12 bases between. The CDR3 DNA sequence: TGCGCCAGCAGCTGGGGGGGACAGGCGAACACCGGGGAGCTGTTTTTT. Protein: CASSWGGQANTGELFF. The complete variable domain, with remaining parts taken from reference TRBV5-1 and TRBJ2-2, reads KAGVTQTPRYLIKTRGQQVTLSCSPISGHRSVSWYQQTPGQGLQFLFEYFSETQRNKGNFPGRFSGRQFSNSRSEMNVSTLELGDSALYLCASSWGGQANTGELFFGEGSRLTVL.

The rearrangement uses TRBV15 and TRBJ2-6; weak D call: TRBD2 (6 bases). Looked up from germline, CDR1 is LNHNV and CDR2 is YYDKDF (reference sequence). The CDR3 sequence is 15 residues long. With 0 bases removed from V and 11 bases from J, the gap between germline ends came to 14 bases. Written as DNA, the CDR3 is TGTGCCACCAGCAGAGACAGGGAAGGGGAGGACGTCCTGACTTTC. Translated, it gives CATSRDREGEDVLTF.

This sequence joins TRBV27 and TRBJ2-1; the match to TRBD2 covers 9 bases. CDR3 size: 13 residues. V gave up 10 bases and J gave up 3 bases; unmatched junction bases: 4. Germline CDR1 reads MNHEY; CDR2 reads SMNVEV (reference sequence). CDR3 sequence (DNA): TGTGCCACGCGACTAGCGGTCTACAATGAGCAGTTCTTC. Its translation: CATRLAVYNEQFF.